What follows are 8 T cell receptor beta chains derived from one specimen sequenced in a study of T cells in women clearing cervical HPV infection. The table came from immunoSEQ multiplex PCR; TCRdb's copy has only in-frame clones and leaves some out. The sample table includes about 16,000 clones. The specimen sequenced was blood buffy coat. The origin of the receptors is a woman between 18 and 70 years old with a cervical HPV16 infection that either progressed to CIN3+ or cleared (not recorded which).

Regarding this clone: Read sequence stops 3 residues before the CDR3 end, and the germline J gene provides the missing end. The chain uses TRBV6-2 or TRBV6-3 and TRBJ2-3, with 8 bases matching TRBD2. The junction had 7 bases not matched to a gene; V was cut back by 6 bases and J by 5 bases. CDR1 and CDR2 from the germline V gene are MNHEY and SVGEGT. The CDR3 has 14 amino acids. CDR3 region: CASRVAGRLDTQYF. Incomplete CDR3 DNA: TGTGCCAGCAGAGTAGCGGGAAGGTTAGATACG.

Points on this clone: The junction does not match germline at one end; this may be a read error. Coverage ceases 3 residues before the CDR3 finishes, and the germline J gene fills in the end. Other DNA sequences in the same sample also yield this CDR3. The chain employs TRBV29-1 and TRBJ1-3, with D perhaps matching TRBD1 (6 bases). CDR1 and CDR2 from the germline V gene are SQVTM and ANQGSEA. This CDR3 is built from 13 residues. The CDR3 bases that were read are TGCAGCGTTTTGACAGGCTCTGGAAACACG. Translation gives CSVLTGSGNT. The full-length CDR3 reads as CSVLTGSGNTIYF. The complete variable domain, with remaining parts taken from reference TRBV29-1 and TRBJ1-3, reads SAVISQKPSRDICQRGTSLTIQCQVDSQVTMMFWYRQQPGQSLTLIATANQGSEATYESGFVIDKFPISRPNLTFSTLTVSNMSPEDSSIYLCSVLTGSGNTIYFGEGSWLTVV.

CDR3 DNA, as far as it was read: TGTGCCAGCACTATGACAGTGTGGTCTGGGGCCAACGTG. This encodes CASTMTVWSGANV. The CDR3 in its entirety is CASTMTVWSGANVLFF. The chain uses TRBV6-2 or TRBV6-3 and TRBJ2-2; tentative D call: TRBD1 (5 bases). The CDR3 end is not reached by the read, which stops 3 residues before it; the germline J gene fills it in. CDR1 MNHEY and CDR2 SVGEGT come from the germline V gene. The CDR3 is made up of 16 amino acids.

As for this clone: Read coverage stops 3 residues before the CDR3 terminus; the germline J gene supplies the remainder. V is TRBV2 and J is TRBJ2-7; D gene uncertain. Trimming pared 6 bases from V and 4 bases from J, leaving 10 bases between. Germline loops: CDR1 SNHLY, CDR2 FYNNEI. The length of the CDR3 is 12 residues. The part of the CDR3 DNA that was read is TGTGCCAGCAGCCCGACTGCATACGAG. It is translated as CASSPTAYE. The entire CDR3 protein is CASSPTAYEQYF.

As for this clone: At one boundary the junction diverges from the germline segment, which might be a read error. The read is 3 residues too short to cover the CDR3 end, so that end is filled in from the germline J gene. The chain uses TRBV4-2 and TRBJ1-1, with D tentatively TRBD1 (6 bases). The length of the CDR3 is 15 residues. Germline CDR1 reads LGHNA; CDR2 reads YNFKEQ. CDR3 loop: CASSQSQGVWTEAFF. The CDR3 bases that were read are TGCGCCAGCAGCCAATCACAGGGAGTTTGGACTGAA.

About this clone itself: The read terminates 3 residues ahead of where the CDR3 ends, so the germline J gene completes it. This chain joins TRBV5-1 and TRBJ2-7, with a tentative D call TRBD2 (5 bases). The CDR3 consists of 15 residues. The V and J ends lost 0 bases and 6 bases respectively, with 16 bases between them. In germline, CDR1 is SGHRS, CDR2 YFSETQ. The CDR3 here is CASSLGPFAGSEQYF. The covered CDR3 bases are TGCGCCAGCAGCTTGGGGCCCTTTGCGGGTAGCGAG. The variable domain in full, with the rest retrieved from reference TRBV5-1 and TRBJ2-7, is KAGVTQTPRYLIKTRGQQVTLSCSPISGHRSVSWYQQTPGQGLQFLFEYFSETQRNKGNFPGRFSGRQFSNSRSEMNVSTLELGDSALYLCASSLGPFAGSEQYFGPGTRLTVT.

Concerning this clone: The read ends 3 residues before the CDR3 terminus; that terminus is restored from the germline J gene. This chain links TRBV20-1 with TRBJ2-1; 10 positions match TRBD2. The germline gives CDR1 DFQATT, CDR2 SNEGSKA (reference sequence). The CDR3 spans 14 residues. V gave up 6 bases and J gave up 4 bases; unmatched junction bases: 6. CDR3 bases read: TGCAGTGCCCCCGGACTAGCGGTATACAATGAG. Protein product: CSAPGLAVYNE. From start to end, the CDR3 is CSAPGLAVYNEQFF.

Details on this clone: Read sequence stops 3 residues before the CDR3 end, and the germline J gene provides the missing end. The chain has TRBV7-8 and TRBJ1-1, with D uncertain. The CDR3 loop spans 18 amino acids. The V and J ends lost 1 base and 1 base respectively, with 19 bases between them. Looked up from germline, CDR1 is SGHVS and CDR2 is FQNEAQ. The CDR3 protein is CASSLGRGPIWRNTEAFF. Incomplete CDR3 DNA: TGTGCCAGCAGCTTAGGGCGGGGTCCCATATGGAGGAACACTGAA.